The 30 T cell receptor beta chains given below trace back to one sample, sequenced in a study of blood T cell repertoires in COVID-19. The repertoire was sequenced with immunoSEQ multiplex PCR; TCRdb's copy has only in-frame clones and lacks some. This table holds around 280,000 clones, around 85% found once. Sequenced material: peripheral blood. Source of these receptors: a woman aged 25-40 years who had recovered from COVID-19.

The chain couples TRBV5-4 to TRBJ1-1, with D maybe TRBD1 (5 bases). V lost 0 bases and J lost 0, with 9 bases in between. Germline loops: CDR1 SGHNT, CDR2 YYREEE (reference sequence). This CDR3 region has 15 residues. CDR3 sequence: CASSLGRVVNTEAFF. The CDR3 DNA sequence: TGTGCCAGCAGCTTGGGCAGGGTTGTGAACACTGAAGCTTTCTTT.

The genes are TRBV11-3 and TRBJ2-2; unclear D gene. The germline V gene has CDR1 SGHNT and CDR2 YENEEA. Trimming shortened V by 5 bases and J by 3 bases, and 16 bases separated the two germline ends. The CDR3 length is 16 residues. CDR3 coding DNA: TGTGCCAGCAGCCCAGCCTTCGTCGGAGACACCGGGGAGCTGTTTTTT. Translation: CASSPAFVGDTGELFF.

V usage is TRBV5-1 and J usage is TRBJ2-1; TRBD2 aligns across 14 bases. The V and J ends lost 4 bases and 9 bases, in that order; junction bases with no gene match: 12. The CDR3 contains 17 residues. CDR1 is SGHRS, CDR2 YFSETQ, per germline. The CDR3 sequence is CASSPRLAGGPIGEQFF. The CDR3 DNA is TGCGCCAGCAGCCCTAGACTAGCGGGGGGGCCGATCGGTGAGCAGTTCTTC.

This chain joins TRBV11-2 and TRBJ1-1; D is perhaps TRBD1 (5 bases). Deletions cut 7 bases from V and 5 bases from J, with 20 bases between. This CDR3 has 15 amino acids. Germline V lookup: CDR1 SGHAT, CDR2 FQNNGV. The CDR3 DNA is TGTGCCAGCAAGGACTACCGGGACCTTGGGACTGAAGCTTTCTTT. Translated: CASKDYRDLGTEAFF.

The V call is TRBV7-2, the J call TRBJ2-7; 7 bases align to TRBD1. CDR1 SGHTA and CDR2 FQGNSA come from the germline V gene. V shed 5 bases and J 5 bases; nucleotides not matched to a gene: 9. This CDR3 has 14 amino acids. The DNA for the CDR3 is TGTGCCAGCAGCGCGCGGTCTGGACAGGACGAGCAGTACTTC. Its protein is CASSARSGQDEQYF.

The V and J genes are TRBV5-5 and TRBJ2-2; 7 nucleotides line up with TRBD1. This CDR3 has 16 amino acids. The junction had 13 bases not matched to a gene; V was cut back by 4 bases and J by 7 bases. The V gene's germline CDR1 is SGHKS and CDR2 YYEKEE (reference sequence). CDR3 sequence (DNA): TGTGCCAGCAGCGGGACAGCGGCAGGGTGGGGCGGGGAGCTGTTTTTT. Translated: CASSGTAAGWGGELFF.

The chain links TRBV11-1 to TRBJ2-7; D possibly corresponds to TRBD1 (6 bases). CDR3 length: 16 amino acids. The germline V gene has CDR1 SGHAT and CDR2 FQDESV (reference sequence). V was trimmed by 5 bases and J by 3 bases, leaving 20 bases between them. The CDR3 region is CASSSARDTQFYEQYF. CDR3 coding DNA: TGTGCCAGCAGCAGCGCCCGGGACACACAATTCTACGAGCAGTACTTC.

V and J are TRBV28 and TRBJ2-7, with D possibly matching TRBD2 (6 bases). Germline loops: CDR1 MDHEN, CDR2 SYDVKM. There are 14 residues in the CDR3. V was cut by 7 bases and J by 2 bases, with 15 bases left in between. The DNA for the CDR3 is TGTGCCAGCAACCGACCCGGGGGACCCTACGAGCAGTACTTC. Translating gives CASNRPGGPYEQYF.

This clone was counted only a few times. The chain carries TRBV7-9 and TRBJ2-1; possibly TRBD1 for D (5 bases). V lost 5 bases and J 7 bases, leaving 24 bases between the germline ends. The V gene's germline CDR1 is SEHNR and CDR2 FQNEAQ (reference sequence). The length of the CDR3 is 17 residues. CDR3 DNA sequence: TGTGCCAGCAGCAGATCAATGAGCGCAGGGTTACCGAATGAGCAGTTCTTC. This codes for CASSRSMSAGLPNEQFF. The full variable domain, with the rest looked up from reference TRBV7-9 and TRBJ2-1, is DTGVSQNPRHKITKRGQNVTFRCDPISEHNRLYWYRQTLGQGPEFLTYFQNEAQLEKSRLLSDRFSAERPKGSFSTLEIQRTEQGDSAMYLCASSRSMSAGLPNEQFFGPGTRLTVL.

For the CDR3, the DNA is TGTGCCAGCAGCGTAGGGGGGCTAGCGGGAGGGTCCTACAATGAGCAGTTCTTC. Translating it yields CASSVGGLAGGSYNEQFF. The genes are TRBV9 and TRBJ2-1; 12 bases match TRBD2. Germline CDR1 and CDR2: SGDLS and YYNGEE. V was clipped by 0 bases and J by 1 base; unmatched bases: 5. CDR3 length equals 18 residues.

The chain carries TRBV6-4 and TRBJ1-4; the match to TRBD1 covers 10 bases. The CDR3 runs to 17 residues. V gave up 0 bases and J gave up 5 bases; unmatched junction bases: 6. Germline values: CDR1 MRHNA, CDR2 SNTAGT. As DNA, the CDR3 is TGTGCCAGCAGTGACTCCCGGACAGGGGGGAAGAATGAAAAACTGTTTTTT. This sequence encodes CASSDSRTGGKNEKLFF.

The chain has TRBV19 and TRBJ1-1; possible D gene TRBD1, 6 bases. Germline V lookup: CDR1 LNHDA, CDR2 SQIVND (reference sequence). V gave up 7 bases and J gave up 0 bases, with 9 bases separating them. The CDR3 length is 13 residues. For the CDR3, the DNA is TGTGCCAGTACCGGACAGTTGAACACTGAAGCTTTCTTT. Translated, it gives CASTGQLNTEAFF.

This chain connects TRBV5-6 to TRBJ2-5; TRBD2 might be the D (5 bases). V was pared by 0 bases and J by 7 bases, with 19 bases between. Germline V gene data show CDR1 as SGHDT and CDR2 as YYEEEE. The CDR3 is made up of 16 amino acids. The chain's CDR3 is CASSLAVDTLEGTQYF. For the CDR3, the DNA is TGTGCCAGCAGCTTGGCAGTAGACACGTTAGAGGGGACCCAGTACTTC.

Only one count was recorded for this clone. The CDR3 loop is CAGGQGQRFQETQYF. In nucleotides, the CDR3 is TGTGCCGGGGGACAGGGGCAACGATTCCAAGAGACCCAGTACTTC. This chain connects TRBV6-4 to TRBJ2-5; 10 bases agree with TRBD1. This CDR3 has 15 amino acids. Per germline, CDR1 MRHNA and CDR2 SNTAGT. V lost 11 bases to trimming and J lost 1 base; unmatched junction nucleotides: 10.

The V and J genes are TRBV5-1 and TRBJ2-5; a weak D match, TRBD1 (6 bases). Germline V gene lookup returns CDR1 SGHRS and CDR2 YFSETQ. The CDR3 totals 13 residues. The ends were cut back, 4 bases at V and 5 bases at J, with 12 bases in the middle. The CDR3 sequence is CASSRTGMETQYF. CDR3 in DNA: TGCGCCAGCAGCCGTACAGGGATGGAGACCCAGTACTTC.

The rearrangement joins TRBV7-6 to TRBJ2-3; TRBD2 matches at 10 bases. This CDR3 has 16 residues. Germline V gene lookup returns CDR1 SGHVS and CDR2 FNYEAQ. The V and J ends lost 6 bases and 6 bases, in that order; junction bases with no gene match: 12. Here the CDR3 DNA reads TGTGCCAGCAGTCCACCCCAAGCGGGAGGGCGGGATACGCAGTATTTT. Amino acids: CASSPPQAGGRDTQYF.

V and J are TRBV7-2 and TRBJ2-3; 13 bases are a match to TRBD2. CDR1 is SGHTA and CDR2 is FQGNSA in the germline V gene. The junction had 6 bases not matched to a gene; V was cut back by 4 bases and J by 5 bases. The CDR3 has 16 amino acids. The CDR3 DNA reads TGTGCCAGCAGCTCGGACGGGACTAGCGGGATAGATACGCAGTATTTT. This translates into CASSSDGTSGIDTQYF.

The chain carries TRBV30 and TRBJ1-6; 8 bases line up with TRBD1. V dropped 6 bases and J dropped 5; count of bases not matched to a gene: 3. Germline V gives CDR1 GTSNPN, CDR2 SVGIG (reference sequence). The CDR3 spans 13 residues. This chain's CDR3 is CACRTGNNSPLHF. Here the CDR3 DNA reads TGTGCCTGTAGGACAGGGAATAATTCACCCCTCCACTTT.

This sequence joins TRBV5-8 and TRBJ1-1; D possibly corresponds to TRBD1 (5 bases). The CDR3 has 15 residues. The germline gives CDR1 SGHTS, CDR2 YDEGEE. V was shortened by 2 bases and J by 1 base, with 12 bases between the two germline ends. CDR3 sequence (DNA): TGTGCCAGCAGCTTCGGTGGCAGGGAGAACACTGAAGCTTTCTTT. This sequence encodes CASSFGGRENTEAFF.

V usage is TRBV6-5 and J usage is TRBJ2-5; 8 bases map to TRBD2. This CDR3 has 14 amino acids. The trim removed 6 bases at V and 4 bases at J, leaving 7 bases unmatched. Germline V lookup: CDR1 MNHEY, CDR2 SVGAGI. The CDR3 region is CASRRGVLGETQYF. The CDR3 DNA reads TGTGCCAGCAGGCGGGGGGTCCTGGGAGAGACCCAGTACTTC.

The rearrangement uses TRBV27 and TRBJ1-2; D is perhaps TRBD1 (6 bases). V was trimmed by 4 bases and J by 4 bases, leaving 13 bases between them. The germline V gene has CDR1 MNHEY and CDR2 SMNVEV (reference sequence). There are 14 residues in the CDR3. Here the CDR3 DNA reads TGTGCCAGCAGTTCACAGGGAGGGGTCTATGGCTACACCTTC. It codes for CASSSQGGVYGYTF.

This sequence joins TRBV7-9 and TRBJ1-2, with unresolved D. There are 13 residues in the CDR3. V lost 2 bases, J lost 2 bases, and 6 bases lay in between. Germline CDR1 is SEHNR and CDR2 is FQNEAQ (reference sequence). The CDR3 reads CASSLNINYGYTF. DNA for the CDR3: TGTGCCAGCAGCTTAAATATAAACTATGGCTACACCTTC. Combining the CDR3 with reference TRBV7-9 and TRBJ1-2 gives the whole variable domain DTGVSQNPRHKITKRGQNVTFRCDPISEHNRLYWYRQTLGQGPEFLTYFQNEAQLEKSRLLSDRFSAERPKGSFSTLEIQRTEQGDSAMYLCASSLNINYGYTFGSGTRLTVV.

DNA for the CDR3: TGCGCCAGCAGCTTGGATTCAGGGGTTTTAGATGGCTACACCTTC. The encoded protein is CASSLDSGVLDGYTF. This chain uses TRBV5-1 with TRBJ1-2, with a possible D match to TRBD1 (6 bases). The ends were cut back, 0 bases at V and 6 bases at J, with 15 bases in the middle. The CDR3 has 15 amino acids. Germline V lookup: CDR1 SGHRS, CDR2 YFSETQ.

The chain recombines TRBV11-3 with TRBJ2-1; 9 bases align to TRBD2. Germline V gene data show CDR1 as SGHNT and CDR2 as YENEEA. The CDR3 covers 16 residues. Unmatched junction bases numbered 12, after V lost 4 bases and J lost 8 bases. The CDR3 sequence: CASSSRIAGGSDEQFF. DNA of the CDR3: TGTGCCAGCAGCTCTAGAATCGCGGGAGGGAGCGATGAGCAGTTCTTC.

The gene calls are TRBV7-2 and TRBJ1-2, with D unclear. V was clipped by 4 bases and J by 2 bases, with 5 bases between them. Germline assignment: CDR1 SGHTA and CDR2 FQGNSA. The CDR3 sequence is 12 residues long. CDR3 bases: TGTGCCAGCAGCTCGACAAACTATGGCTACACCTTC. This codes for CASSSTNYGYTF.

The DNA for the CDR3 is TGCGCCAGCAGCCAAGATGGCACCGTTCCATATAATTCACCCCTCCACTTT. Translation: CASSQDGTVPYNSPLHF. V usage is TRBV4-1 and J usage is TRBJ1-6; D gene unclear. Germline loops: CDR1 MGHRA, CDR2 YSYEKL. Between the trimmed V and J ends, which lost 0 bases and 4 bases, there was a span of 13 bases. The CDR3 is 17 amino acids.

This clone was detected many times. This chain joins TRBV5-4 and TRBJ1-1; 7 positions agree with TRBD1. Germline loops: CDR1 SGHNT, CDR2 YYREEE (reference sequence). The CDR3 extends over 13 amino acids. The V and J ends lost 4 bases and 7 bases, in that order; junction bases with no gene match: 7. The CDR3 loop reads CASSGGTALEAFF. CDR3 bases: TGTGCCAGCAGCGGCGGGACAGCTCTTGAAGCTTTCTTT.

The chain recombines TRBV7-9 with TRBJ2-7; 7 nucleotides align to TRBD1. J was trimmed by 6 bases and V by 4 bases; bases with no gene match: 9. Germline CDR1 is SEHNR and CDR2 is FQNEAQ (reference sequence). The CDR3 is 14 amino acids. CDR3 in DNA: TGTGCCAGCAGCTCCGACAGGGTCCCCACCGAGCAGTACTTC. Encoded protein: CASSSDRVPTEQYF.

This rearrangement joins TRBV4-3 to TRBJ2-5; perhaps TRBD1 as D (6 bases). Germline V gene data show CDR1 as LGHNA and CDR2 as YSLEER. Trimming took off 2 bases at V and 4 bases at J, with 17 bases between the two ends. The CDR3 loop spans 16 amino acids. The CDR3 reads CASSQNPPARGETQYF. The CDR3 DNA reads TGCGCCAGCAGCCAAAACCCGCCGGCCAGGGGAGAGACCCAGTACTTC.

The rearrangement joins TRBV2 to TRBJ1-5; perhaps TRBD1 as D (6 bases). Trimming removed 3 bases from V and 4 bases from J, with 7 bases in between. CDR3 size: 13 residues. CDR1 and CDR2 (germline): SNHLY, FYNNEI. This CDR3 reads CASSDDRNQPQHF. The DNA of the CDR3 is TGTGCCAGCAGTGATGACAGGAATCAGCCCCAGCATTTT.